These T cell receptor beta chains were read from a single sample in a study of blood T cells in healthy people across ages. One entry per CDR3 protein results from TCRdb running MiXCR on the 5' RACE reads. The sample carries 1,500,000 or so distinct CDR3 sequences, roughly 43% recorded once. The specimen was blood. The source is a woman between 18 and 30 years old in good health. Both conserved end residues are part of each CDR3. The D gene is left open where the match is weak. Clone size, where shown, is once, few, many, or a class for clones that have expanded.

j_gene | abundance | d_gene | v_gene | CDR3nt | CDR3aa
TRBJ2-3 | . | TRBD2 | TRBV7-2 | TGTGCCAGCAGCTACCTACGGACTAGCGGGAGTCCCACAGATACGCAGTATTTT | CASSYLRTSGSPTDTQYF
TRBJ1-4 | few | . | TRBV20-1 | TGCAGTGCGCGAACCAGGGATTCTAATGAAAAACTGTTTTTT | CSARTRDSNEKLFF
TRBJ2-2 | few | TRBD1 | TRBV5-1 | TGCGCCAGCAGTTTTGTTTTTGACATAGGACAGGGGCGATACACCGGGGAGCTGTTTTTT | CASSFVFDIGQGRYTGELFF
TRBJ2-7 | few | . | TRBV5-1 | TGCGCCAGCAGCCCCGACAGGCCCTCCTACAATGAGCAGTACTTC | CASSPDRPSYNEQYF
TRBJ2-1 | . | . | TRBV20-1 | TGCAGTGCTAGAGATTTGGGGGGACTCTCCTACAATGAGCAGTTCTTC | CSARDLGGLSYNEQFF
TRBJ2-1 | . | TRBD2 | TRBV4-3 | TGCGCCAGCAGCCAAGACCCCCTCAGTAGCGGGACCTACAATGAGCAGTTCTTC | CASSQDPLSSGTYNEQFF
TRBJ2-7 | . | . | TRBV18 | TGTGCCAGCTCACCACCCAGAACCTACGAGCAGTACTTC | CASSPPRTYEQYF
TRBJ2-7 | . | . | TRBV12-3/TRBV12-4 | TGTGCCAGCAGTTCCAGGGGGGCCTCCTACGAGCAGTACTTC | CASSSRGASYEQYF
TRBJ2-3 | many | TRBD2 | TRBV27 | TGTGCCAGCAGTTTCGGGACTAGCGGGTCAGATACGCAGTATTTT | CASSFGTSGSDTQYF
TRBJ2-7 | once | TRBD2 | TRBV6-2/TRBV6-3 | TGTGCCAACAGTTTTAACAACCTACTAGCGGGTATCCCCTACGAGCAGTACTTC | CANSFNNLLAGIPYEQYF
TRBJ2-7 | many | TRBD2 | TRBV12-3/TRBV12-4 | TGTGCCAGCAGTCAGCGGGGGAACTACGAGCAGTACTTC | CASSQRGNYEQYF
TRBJ1-4 | . | . | TRBV20-1 | TGCAGTGCCTATGAGGGGGGTGGGAATGAAAAACTGTTTTTT | CSAYEGGGNEKLFF
TRBJ1-2 | . | . | TRBV7-9 | TGTGCCAGCAGCTTAGGCGGTGTTGCAGGAGAGGGAAGAGGCTACACCTTC | CASSLGGVAGEGRGYTF
TRBJ2-1 | few | TRBD2 | TRBV29-1 | TGCAGCGTTGGGGGACTAGCCCCATACGAGCAGTTCTTC | CSVGGLAPYEQFF
TRBJ1-6 | once | . | TRBV24-1 | TGTGCCAGACCATCGACAGTTTCACCCCTCCACTTT | CARPSTVSPLHF
TRBJ1-2 | . | . | TRBV20-1 | TGCAGTGCTAGAGATATATGGGTGGCTTATGGCTACACCTTC | CSARDIWVAYGYTF
TRBJ2-1 | . | . | TRBV18 | TGTGCCAGCTCACCACGGGATGACCAACCAAGGCAGTTCTTC | CASSPRDDQPRQFF
TRBJ2-1 | few | TRBD1 | TRBV6-2/TRBV6-3 | TGTGCCAGCAGCCACGGGACAGGGCACAATGAGCAGTTCTTC | CASSHGTGHNEQFF
TRBJ2-7 | . | . | TRBV5-1 | TGCGCCAGCGCCGTCCTGGCGGGTACGGCCGAGCAGTACTTC | CASAVLAGTAEQYF
TRBJ2-7 | . | . | TRBV2 | TGTGCCAGCACCAGGCGGGGGCGAGCCTACGAGCAGTACTTC | CASTRRGRAYEQYF
TRBJ2-3 | few | TRBD2 | TRBV15 | TGTGCCAACAGAATGTGGGGGACTAGCGGGATCACAGATACGCAGTATTTT | CANRMWGTSGITDTQYF
TRBJ2-7 | . | . | TRBV5-6 | TGTGCCAGCAGCCTCGGGACAAATCAGCAGTACTTC | CASSLGTNQQYF
TRBJ2-7 | . | . | TRBV7-2 | TGTGCCAGCAGCTTTCCTTCCCGGGGGATTTACGAGCAGTACTTC | CASSFPSRGIYEQYF
TRBJ2-3 | . | . | TRBV5-5 | TGTGCCAGCAGCATCGGGACGCTGGCAGATACGCAGTATTTT | CASSIGTLADTQYF
TRBJ2-4 | few | TRBD1 | TRBV10-3 | TGTGCCATCAGTGCGGGACAGAAAAACATTCAGTACTTC | CAISAGQKNIQYF
TRBJ2-3 | . | . | TRBV4-2 | TGTGCCAGCAGCCAAGCCCGGGACTTTTCCACAGATACGCAGTATTTT | CASSQARDFSTDTQYF
TRBJ1-6 | few | TRBD1 | TRBV4-3 | TGCGCCAGCAGCCAAGGCCACGGGACAGGAAATTCACCCCTCCACTTT | CASSQGHGTGNSPLHF
TRBJ1-6 | . | . | TRBV29-1 | TGCAGCGTCTCGAGCTCCTATAATTCACCCCTCCACTTT | CSVSSSYNSPLHF
TRBJ2-1 | . | . | TRBV28 | TGTGCCAGCAGTCTCCCGTCCCCCTACAATGAGCAGTTCTTC | CASSLPSPYNEQFF
TRBJ2-3 | . | . | TRBV20-1 | TGCAGTGCTAGTGAACAACACACAGATACGCAGTATTTT | CSASEQHTDTQYF
TRBJ1-4 | . | . | TRBV5-1 | TGCGCCAGCAGCACAGGCCAAGCGGGGGAAAAACTGTTTTTT | CASSTGQAGEKLFF
TRBJ2-3 | . | . | TRBV27 | TGTGCCAGCAGTTTCACTGGCTTTAGCACAGATACGCAGTATTTT | CASSFTGFSTDTQYF
TRBJ2-7 | many | TRBD1 | TRBV29-1 | TGCAGCGTGCGGACAGGGGGTTCCGAGCAGTACTTC | CSVRTGGSEQYF
TRBJ2-7 | few | . | TRBV4-3 | TGCGCCGGCAGCCAAGATAACCGGCAATCCTACGAGCAGTACTTC | CAGSQDNRQSYEQYF
TRBJ2-7 | few | . | TRBV7-2 | TGTGCCAGTAGCTTGCAGGCCAGCGAGCAGTACTTC | CASSLQASEQYF
TRBJ2-6 | . | TRBD2 | TRBV7-2 | TGTGCCAGCAGCTTAGATCTAGCGGGAGCCTCTGGGGCCAACGTCCTGACTTTC | CASSLDLAGASGANVLTF
TRBJ2-7 | few | TRBD1 | TRBV4-3 | TGCGCCAGCAGCCAAGATTCCGTCAGGGGGTACGAGCAGTACTTC | CASSQDSVRGYEQYF
TRBJ1-2 | . | . | TRBV20-1 | TGCAGTGCTAGAGACCCGACACCCTATGGCTACACCTTC | CSARDPTPYGYTF
TRBJ2-5 | . | TRBD2 | TRBV7-2 | TGTGCCAGCAGCTTAGCGAGGCTAGCGGGGGGCCTCCAAGAGACCCAGTACTTC | CASSLARLAGGLQETQYF
TRBJ2-7 | . | TRBD1 | TRBV20-1 | TGCAGTGCCCTGCCGGGACAGGCGAGCTACGAGCAGTACTTC | CSALPGQASYEQYF
TRBJ2-4 | . | . | TRBV12-3/TRBV12-4 | TGTGCCAGCAGCTCCGGGACGGACCTAGCCAAAAACATTCAGTACTTC | CASSSGTDLAKNIQYF
TRBJ2-1 | . | . | TRBV30 | TGTGCCTGGAGTGCATTCACGGATGAGCAGTTCTTC | CAWSAFTDEQFF